The 26 T cell receptor beta chains given below trace back to one sample, sequenced in a study of T cells in Graves' hyperthyroidism and ophthalmopathy. There were TCR beta CDR3 regions amplified from RNA transcripts. During a first-round RT-PCR of the TCR CDR3, the HTBI primer set was used. TCRdb re-derived calls from the multiplex PCR reads in MiXCR, one entry per CDR3 protein. The sample has about 130,000 distinct CDR3 sequences; approximately 20% are singletons. Specimen: blood. These receptors were obtained from a woman between 50 and 59 years old with Graves' hyperthyroidism that later progressed to Graves' ophthalmopathy.

This clonotype was seen ten or more times. CDR3 sequence reads: CASSRKESGELFF. The CDR3 DNA is TGTGCCAGCTCACGTAAGGAGTCCGGGGAGCTGTTTTTT. The chain combines TRBV18 with TRBJ2-2; D call uncertain. Trimming took 4 bases from V and 6 from J, leaving 9 bases between them. The CDR3 loop spans 13 amino acids. Per germline, CDR1 KGHSH and CDR2 LQKENI.

This clonotype was observed many times. V is TRBV11-2 and J is TRBJ2-2; D is ambiguous. Trimming pared 0 bases from V and 2 bases from J, leaving 4 bases between. This CDR3 region has 14 residues. From germline, CDR1 is SGHAT and CDR2 FQNNGV. The CDR3 loop reads CASSLDLNTGELFF. In nucleotides, the CDR3 is TGTGCCAGCAGCTTAGATCTAAACACCGGGGAGCTGTTTTTT.

This clonotype has ten or more counts. V gene TRBV18 combines with J gene TRBJ2-1; perhaps D is TRBD1 or TRBD2 (5 bases each). The CDR3 contains 12 residues. V shed 2 bases and J shed 7 bases, with 6 bases lying between them. Germline loops: CDR1 KGHSH, CDR2 LQKENI. CDR3 sequence (DNA): TGTGCCAGCTCACCATGGGGGAATGAGCAGTTCTTC. This codes for CASSPWGNEQFF.

This clonotype was seen ten or more times. This chain uses TRBV6-5 with TRBJ2-1; no definite D call. The V and J ends lost 0 bases and 8 bases respectively, with 8 bases between them. Germline CDR1 MNHEY, CDR2 SVGAGI. The CDR3 loop spans 13 amino acids. The CDR3: CASSYSVLDEQFF. CDR3 nucleotides: TGTGCCAGCAGTTACTCTGTACTGGATGAGCAGTTCTTC.

This chain joins TRBV3-1 and TRBJ2-2; D may be TRBD2 (5 bases). The CDR3 runs 14 residues. Germline values: CDR1 LGHDT, CDR2 YNNKEL (reference sequence). V dropped 4 bases and J dropped 8 bases, with 14 bases sitting between them. The CDR3 region is CASSLLRGSGELFF. CDR3 bases: TGTGCCAGCAGCCTCCTTCGAGGGTCTGGGGAGCTGTTTTTT.

Many counts were recorded for this clonotype. The chain couples TRBV11-2 to TRBJ2-3; D might be TRBD2 (6 bases). V lost 5 bases, J lost 1 base, and 19 bases lay in between. Germline V lookup: CDR1 SGHAT, CDR2 FQNNGV. The CDR3 totals 17 residues. The CDR3 reads CASSPGVAVMGTDTQYF. In nucleotides, the CDR3 is TGTGCCAGCAGCCCGGGAGTAGCGGTAATGGGCACAGATACGCAGTATTTT. Full variable domain (rest looked up from reference TRBV11-2 and TRBJ2-3): EAGVAQSPRYKIIEKRQSVAFWCNPISGHATLYWYQQILGQGPKLLIQFQNNGVVDDSQLPKDRFSAERLKGVDSTLKIQPAKLEDSAVYLCASSPGVAVMGTDTQYFGPGTRLTVL.

This clonotype was observed many times. The chain combines TRBV18 with TRBJ2-1; D may be TRBD2 (5 bases). The CDR3 covers 15 residues. Trimming shortened V by 3 bases and J by 3 bases, and 12 bases separated the two germline ends. From germline, CDR1 is KGHSH and CDR2 LQKENI. The CDR3 DNA reads as TGTGCCAGCTCACCCCCCTACGGAGGCTACAATGAGCAGTTCTTC. It encodes CASSPPYGGYNEQFF.

Ten or more counts support this clonotype. The chain recombines TRBV7-9 with TRBJ2-7, with TRBD1 matching over 11 bases. The CDR3 has 15 residues. V was clipped by 5 bases and J by 2 bases; unmatched bases: 5. The germline gives CDR1 SEHNR, CDR2 FQNEAQ (reference sequence). The CDR3, as DNA: TGTGCCAGCAGCACGACGGGACAGGGGGCCTACGAGCAGTACTTC. Its translation: CASSTTGQGAYEQYF. The variable domain in full, completed from reference TRBV7-9 and TRBJ2-7, reads DTGVSQNPRHKITKRGQNVTFRCDPISEHNRLYWYRQTLGQGPEFLTYFQNEAQLEKSRLLSDRFSAERPKGSFSTLEIQRTEQGDSAMYLCASSTTGQGAYEQYFGPGTRLTVT.

The V gene is TRBV6-1, the J gene TRBJ2-1; 9 bases are a match to TRBD1. With 2 bases clipped from V and 8 bases from J, the junction kept 10 bases outside the gene matches. CDR1 is MNHNS, CDR2 SASEGT, per germline. This CDR3 has 16 residues. In nucleotides, the CDR3 is TGTGCCAGCAGTGAAAGTTTGGGACAGGGTAGCGATGAGCAGTTCTTC. This codes for CASSESLGQGSDEQFF.

This clonotype was picked up many times. The J gene is TRBJ2-2, the V gene TRBV28; 13 bases agree with TRBD2. The V gene end was trimmed by 2 bases and the J gene end by 5 bases; junction bases not matched to a gene: 5. This CDR3 is 17 amino acids long. Germline-derived CDR1 and CDR2 are MDHEN and SYDVKM. The chain's CDR3 is CASSLRTSGSRTGELFF. Written as DNA, the CDR3 is TGTGCCAGCAGTTTACGGACTAGCGGGAGTCGAACCGGGGAGCTGTTTTTT.

This chain links TRBV9 with TRBJ2-2, with D perhaps matching TRBD1 (6 bases). The CDR3 covers 14 residues. Germline V CDR1 and CDR2: SGDLS, YYNGEE. The V and J ends lost 3 bases and 6 bases respectively, with 12 bases between them. The CDR3 sequence: CASSATSGAGELFF. The CDR3 DNA reads as TGTGCCAGCAGCGCTACTTCAGGGGCCGGGGAGCTGTTTTTT.

This clonotype was seen ten or more times. V is TRBV20-1 and J is TRBJ2-7; D may be TRBD1 or TRBD2 (5 bases each). The CDR3 is made up of 12 amino acids. Deletions cut 0 bases from V and 9 bases from J, with 12 bases between. Germline V gene lookup returns CDR1 DFQATT and CDR2 SNEGSKA (reference sequence). The DNA for the CDR3 is TGCAGTGCTAGAGAGGGGGTAGCGCGGCAGTACTTC. It encodes CSAREGVARQYF.

This clonotype has at least ten counts. The chain couples TRBV5-1 to TRBJ1-1, with a weak D call TRBD1 (6 bases). V dropped 9 bases and J dropped 5 bases, with 20 bases sitting between them. The germline V gene has CDR1 SGHRS and CDR2 YFSETQ. The CDR3 loop spans 14 amino acids. Here the CDR3 DNA reads TGCGCCACTTCCCGTTCGGGGGCATTAACTGAAGCTTTCTTT. Translating gives CATSRSGALTEAFF.

This chain links TRBV7-9 with TRBJ2-1; 9 bases line up with TRBD1. The CDR3 has 15 residues. Germline CDR1 reads SEHNR; CDR2 reads FQNEAQ (reference sequence). J lost 7 bases, V lost 5 bases, and 9 bases had no gene match. The CDR3 region is CASSPQGQGWNEQFF. The CDR3 DNA is TGTGCCAGCAGCCCCCAAGGACAGGGGTGGAATGAGCAGTTCTTC.

In this sample, this clonotype turned up many times. V gene TRBV6-5 combines with J gene TRBJ1-2; maybe TRBD1 (6 bases). The CDR3 runs 13 residues. Trimming took 2 bases from V and 7 from J, leaving 11 bases between them. Per germline, CDR1 MNHEY and CDR2 SVGAGI. The CDR3 DNA reads TGTGCCAGCAGTTACAGGACAGATGTTGGCTACACCTTC. Residues: CASSYRTDVGYTF.

This clonotype was detected many times. This chain joins TRBV2 and TRBJ1-1; weak D call: TRBD1 (6 bases). CDR1 and CDR2 from the germline V gene are SNHLY and FYNNEI. Trimming left V 6 bases short and J 4 bases short, with 12 bases between. This CDR3 is built from 13 residues. CDR3 residues: CASRREGGTEAFF. CDR3 nucleotide sequence: TGTGCCAGCAGGAGGGAGGGGGGCACTGAAGCTTTCTTT.

V and J are TRBV19 and TRBJ1-1; D is unresolved. Trimming left V 3 bases short and J 1 base short, with 9 bases between. The germline gives CDR1 LNHDA, CDR2 SQIVND (reference sequence). There are 14 residues in the CDR3. DNA of the CDR3: TGTGCCAGTAGTATGATGACGGGGAACACTGAAGCTTTCTTT. Residues: CASSMMTGNTEAFF.

As concerns this clonotype: This clone may be a read error of a much larger clone one base away. V gene TRBV20-1 combines with J gene TRBJ2-4; a possible D gene is TRBD2 (7 bases). With 5 bases removed from V and 5 bases from J, the gap between germline ends came to 16 bases. The germline V gene has CDR1 DFQATT and CDR2 SNEGSKA (reference sequence). The CDR3 consists of 14 residues. The CDR3 protein is CSAFSSGGENIQYF. CDR3 bases: TGCAGTGCTTTCTCCTCGGGGGGCGAAAACATTCAGTACTTC.

This clonotype occurred many times. The rearrangement uses TRBV18 and TRBJ2-2; TRBD2 matches 7 bases. Trimming took 1 base from V and 0 from J; bases not matched to a gene: 5. Looked up from germline, CDR1 is KGHSH and CDR2 is LQKENI. This CDR3 is 17 amino acids long. CDR3 loop: CASSPLSAGTNTGELFF. The CDR3 bases are TGTGCCAGCTCACCACTTTCAGCGGGAACGAACACCGGGGAGCTGTTTTTT.

The table lists this clonotype with a few counts. V is TRBV6-6 and J is TRBJ1-2, with D maybe TRBD1 (5 bases). Germline CDR1 MNHNY, CDR2 SVGAGI (reference sequence). Deletions cut 0 bases from V and 7 bases from J, with 15 bases between. The CDR3 consists of 15 residues. The CDR3 nucleotides read TGTGCCAGCAGTTACTCGAACAGGAGGGACGGTGGCTACACCTTC. This encodes CASSYSNRRDGGYTF.

The chain carries TRBV30 and TRBJ1-5; no definite D call. CDR3 length: 12 residues. V lost 0 bases and J 6 bases, leaving 6 bases between the germline ends. Germline-derived CDR1 and CDR2 are GTSNPN and SVGIG (reference sequence). The CDR3 is CAWSVWGQPQHF. The CDR3 DNA is TGTGCCTGGAGTGTATGGGGTCAGCCCCAGCATTTT. The whole variable domain, remainder taken from reference TRBV30 and TRBJ1-5, is SQTIHQWPATLVQPVGSPLSLECTVEGTSNPNLYWYRQAAGRGLQLLFYSVGIGQISSEVPQNLSASRPQDRQFILSSKKLLLSDSGFYLCAWSVWGQPQHFGDGTRLSIL.

This clonotype came up many times. V usage is TRBV28 and J usage is TRBJ2-3, with D uncertain. The CDR3 has 13 residues. Per the germline V gene, CDR1 is MDHEN and CDR2 is SYDVKM. Trimming took 1 base from V and 2 from J, leaving 4 bases between them. The CDR3 is CASSLSATDTQYF. CDR3 DNA: TGTGCCAGCAGTTTATCTGCCACAGATACGCAGTATTTT.

This clonotype has more than one count but fewer than ten. This chain joins TRBV7-2 and TRBJ1-1; D ambiguous. Trimming pared 3 bases from V and 6 bases from J, leaving 17 bases between. In germline, CDR1 is SGHTA, CDR2 FQGNSA. CDR3 length: 15 amino acids. CDR3 protein: CASSFLQGLGSEAFF. As DNA, the CDR3 is TGTGCCAGCAGCTTCCTACAAGGCCTGGGTTCTGAAGCTTTCTTT. Full variable domain (rest looked up from reference TRBV7-2 and TRBJ1-1): GAGVSQSPSNKVTEKGKDVELRCDPISGHTALYWYRQSLGQGLEFLIYFQGNSAPDKSGLPSDRFSAERTGGSVSTLTIQRTQQEDSAVYLCASSFLQGLGSEAFFGQGTRLTVV.

This clonotype has only a few counts. V usage is TRBV6-2 or TRBV6-3 and J usage is TRBJ1-4; no reliable D call. Trimming shortened V by 4 bases and J by 5 bases, and 11 bases separated the two germline ends. The CDR3 has 14 amino acids. Per germline, CDR1 MNHEY and CDR2 SVGEGT. The CDR3 loop is CASSLGRTNEKLFF. As DNA, the CDR3 is TGTGCCAGCAGTTTAGGGAGGACGAATGAAAAACTGTTTTTT.

In this sample, this clonotype turned up many times. The chain links TRBV7-8 to TRBJ2-7; no reliable D call. There are 15 residues in the CDR3. V lost 1 base and J lost 3, with 13 bases in between. CDR1 is SGHVS and CDR2 is FQNEAQ in the germline V gene. CDR3 in amino acids: CASSLVADAYYEQYF. The CDR3, as DNA: TGTGCCAGCAGCTTAGTGGCGGATGCTTACTACGAGCAGTACTTC.

This clonotype was observed at least ten times. V is TRBV10-3 and J is TRBJ1-1; D remains unclear. CDR1 is ENHRY and CDR2 is SYGVKD in the germline V gene. Trimming left V 3 bases short and J 0 bases short, with 8 bases between. The CDR3 totals 14 residues. CDR3 sequence: CAISEGRMNTEAFF. The CDR3 DNA reads as TGTGCCATCAGTGAAGGTCGTATGAACACTGAAGCTTTCTTT.